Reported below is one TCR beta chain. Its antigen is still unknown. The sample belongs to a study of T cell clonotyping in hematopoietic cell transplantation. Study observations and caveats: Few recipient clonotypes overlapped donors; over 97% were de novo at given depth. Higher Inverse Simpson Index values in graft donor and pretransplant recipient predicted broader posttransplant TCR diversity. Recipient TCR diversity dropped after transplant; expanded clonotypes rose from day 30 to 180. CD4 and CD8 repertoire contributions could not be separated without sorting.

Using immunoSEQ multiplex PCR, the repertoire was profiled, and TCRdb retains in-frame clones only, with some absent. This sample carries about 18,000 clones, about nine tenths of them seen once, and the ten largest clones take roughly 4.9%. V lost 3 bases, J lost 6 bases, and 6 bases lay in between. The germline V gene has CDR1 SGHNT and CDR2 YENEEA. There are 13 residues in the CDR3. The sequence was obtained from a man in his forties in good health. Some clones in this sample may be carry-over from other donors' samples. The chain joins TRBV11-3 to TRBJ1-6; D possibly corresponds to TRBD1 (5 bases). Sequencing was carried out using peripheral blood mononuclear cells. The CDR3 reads CASSLGGNSPLHF. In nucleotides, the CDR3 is TGTGCCAGCAGCTTGGGGGGTAATTCACCCCTCCACTTT.